These T cell receptor beta chains were read from a single sample in a study of blood T cells in healthy people across ages. MiXCR was run by TCRdb on the 5' RACE reads, yielding one entry per CDR3 protein. The table includes more than 1.4 million distinct CDR3 sequences, 35% to 45% detected once. The sample taken for sequencing was blood. The source of these receptors is a woman aged 18-30 years in good health. The CDR3 runs from the conserved cysteine through the conserved F or W. The D gene is left open where the match is weak. The size entry is marked missing in some rows and otherwise reads once, few, many or a size class.

V	size	D	J	CDR3	DNA
TRBV9	.	.	TRBJ2-5	CASSVESGAREQYF	TGTGCCAGCAGCGTAGAGTCAGGGGCCCGAGAGCAGTACTTC
TRBV6-5	.	TRBD1	TRBJ2-6	CASSYRQGSGANVLTF	TGTGCCAGCAGTTACAGACAGGGGTCTGGGGCCAACGTCCTGACTTTC
TRBV12-3/TRBV12-4	.	.	TRBJ1-5	CASSFGQGNGQPQHF	TGTGCCAGCAGTTTCGGGCAGGGAAACGGGCAGCCCCAGCATTTT
TRBV20-1	.	TRBD2	TRBJ2-7	CGASGLAPTYEQYF	TGCGGAGCCTCGGGACTAGCGCCAACCTACGAGCAGTACTTC
TRBV10-3	.	.	TRBJ2-7	CAIRLGGGVYEQYF	TGTGCCATCCGGCTGGGAGGGGGGGTCTACGAGCAGTACTTC
TRBV3-1	.	.	TRBJ2-3	CASSQARGPDTDTQYF	TGTGCCAGCAGCCAAGCTCGCGGGCCTGACACAGATACGCAGTATTTT
TRBV7-9	few	TRBD2	TRBJ2-7	CASSPTRAGIYEQYF	TGTGCCAGCAGCCCGACGAGAGCGGGAATCTACGAGCAGTACTTC
TRBV10-3	.	.	TRBJ1-1	CAISEARNTEAFF	TGTGCCATCAGTGAGGCCCGGAACACTGAAGCTTTCTTT
TRBV6-1	.	TRBD1	TRBJ1-2	CASSDTGQGALHGYTF	TGTGCCAGCAGTGACACGGGACAGGGGGCACTACATGGCTACACCTTC
TRBV20-1	.	.	TRBJ1-6	CSAMGYPDSPLHF	TGCAGTGCTATGGGCTATCCAGATTCACCCCTCCACTTT
TRBV18	.	.	TRBJ2-3	CASSRLSGVGTETQYF	TGTGCCAGCTCACGACTGAGCGGAGTCGGCACAGAGACGCAGTATTTT
TRBV9	.	TRBD1	TRBJ1-6	CASSGEQGERTFAPLHF	TGTGCCAGCAGCGGAGAACAGGGGGAGAGGACATTCGCACCCCTCCACTTT
TRBV7-2	.	TRBD2	TRBJ2-4	CANSSQALAGSKNIQYF	TGTGCCAACAGCTCCCAAGCACTAGCGGGATCCAAAAACATTCAGTACTTC
TRBV11-2	.	.	TRBJ2-7	CATGAFYEQYF	TGTGCCACCGGGGCCTTTTACGAGCAGTACTTC
TRBV4-1	.	.	TRBJ1-4	CASSQKPGGGKATNEKLFF	TGCGCCAGCAGCCAAAAACCCGGGGGAGGGAAGGCAACTAATGAAAAACTGTTTTTT
TRBV12-3/TRBV12-4	few	.	TRBJ2-1	CASSLERFSYNEQFF	TGTGCCAGCAGTTTAGAGCGGTTCTCCTACAATGAGCAGTTCTTC
TRBV21-1	few	.	TRBJ2-5	CATPRRHLETQYF	TGTGCCACCCCTCGGAGACACCTAGAGACCCAGTACTTC
TRBV5-1	few	.	TRBJ2-2	CASSLASGTGELFF	TGTGCCAGCAGCTTAGCTTCGGGCACCGGGGAGCTGTTTTTT
TRBV27	.	TRBD1	TRBJ2-7	CASSLFWTGDYNEQYF	TGTGCCAGCAGTTTATTCTGGACAGGGGACTACAATGAGCAGTACTTC
TRBV4-1	.	TRBD2	TRBJ2-3	CASSQGGLANGKDTQYF	TGCGCCAGCAGCCAAGGGGGACTAGCGAACGGCAAGGATACGCAGTATTTT
TRBV27	.	.	TRBJ2-7	CASSLSMEGTYEQYF	TGTGCCAGCAGTTTAAGCATGGAGGGGACCTACGAGCAGTACTTC
TRBV29-1	few	.	TRBJ1-3	CSVRAGNTIYF	TGCAGCGTACGGGCGGGAAACACCATATATTTT
TRBV5-4	few	.	TRBJ1-6	CASSLVEANSPLHF	TGTGCCAGCAGCTTGGTAGAAGCCAATTCACCCCTCCACTTT
TRBV15	.	TRBD1	TRBJ1-2	CATSPRTGPSTGYTF	TGTGCCACCAGCCCCAGGACAGGGCCTTCTACGGGCTACACCTTC
TRBV3-1	few	.	TRBJ1-2	CASSPPRGLDYGYTF	TGTGCCAGCAGCCCTCCCCGGGGGCTCGACTATGGCTACACCTTC
TRBV12-3/TRBV12-4	.	TRBD1	TRBJ1-5	CASTSTGGHQPQHF	TGTGCCAGCACGTCGACAGGGGGCCATCAGCCCCAGCATTTT
TRBV7-2	.	.	TRBJ2-7	CASSLPDHSYNEQYF	TGTGCCAGCAGCTTACCGGACCACTCCTACAATGAGCAGTACTTC
TRBV7-2	many	.	TRBJ2-3	CASSLRQGPQYF	TGTGCCAGCAGCTTAAGGCAGGGCCCGCAGTATTTT
TRBV30	.	.	TRBJ1-1	CAWRSRRNTEAFF	TGTGCCTGGAGGTCGAGGAGGAACACTGAAGCTTTCTTT
TRBV4-1	.	.	TRBJ1-4	CASSQSPAAVPGEKLFF	TGCGCCAGCAGCCAATCGCCAGCTGCGGTGCCTGGCGAAAAACTGTTTTTT